The clone carrying this TCR beta chain has a single count. What it recognizes is unknown. The data were obtained in a study of T cell responses to AZD1222 COVID-19 vaccine. Study results and caveats: A mostly white British donor set with more females was recruited, and clonal diversity was possibly underestimated. The breadth and depth of Spike-specific TCRs increased once two AZD1222 doses had been given. Just a handful of people given AZD1222 tested seropositive at baseline.

The V and J ends lost 2 bases and 2 bases respectively, with 16 bases between them. The CDR3 has 16 residues. Per the germline V gene, CDR1 is SGHRS and CDR2 is YFSETQ. Data came from immunoSEQ multiplex PCR; TCRdb stores just in-frame clones and leaves some out. The repertoire consists of under 150,000 clones, with under 95% occurring once and the leading ten covering roughly 2.9%. This receptor was identified in an adult in good health. The genes are TRBV5-1 and TRBJ2-5; D is undetermined. The sample was peripheral blood, taken on day 0 of MenACWY control vaccination. For the CDR3, the DNA is TGCGCCAGCAGCTTTTTTCACTCGGCCCAACAAGAGACCCAGTACTTC. As protein: CASSFFHSAQQETQYF.